The T cell receptor beta chain described here comes from a study of blood T cell repertoires in COVID-19. Turning to the study itself: Acute and convalescent COVID-19 samples came from the United States, Italy and Spain. Nucleic acid was either cDNA or gDNA, and it came from T cells, B-cell-depleted T cells, or PBMCs.

Data came from immunoSEQ multiplex PCR; TCRdb stores just in-frame clones and leaves some out. The sample lists roughly 67,000 clones, 70% to 90% occurring once. This TCR was recovered from a man aged 45-60 years with acute or convalescent COVID-19. Sequencing was performed on peripheral blood.

This CDR3 reads CASSPQANTEAFF. The CDR3 DNA reads as TGTGCCAGCAGCCCACAGGCCAACACTGAAGCTTTCTTT. The rearrangement uses TRBV3-1 (or the pseudogene TRBV3-2) and TRBJ1-1; the D gene is possibly TRBD1 (5 bases). The CDR3 is 13 amino acids. Germline lookup yields CDR1 LGHDT and CDR2 YNNKEL (reference sequence). V lost 4 bases to trimming and J lost 2 bases, with 8 bases between them.